This is a list of T cell receptor beta chains from one sample in a study of shared T cell receptors in the human thymus. Sequencing was performed with immunoSEQ multiplex PCR; in TCRdb, only in-frame clones are kept and a portion is missing. The table has hundreds of thousands of clones, approximately 80% seen once. Another study also made use of these data, one on human thymus T cells.

Sample: thymocytes. Receptors originate from a boy younger than two with a congenital heart defect. The conserved cysteine and the conserved F or W are not part of the CDR3 here.

V gene	J gene	CDR3 protein
TRBV27	TRBJ2-7	ASSSTSGPTHSYEQY
TRBV11-3	TRBJ2-3	ASSLGDKSRDTQY
TRBV30	TRBJ2-7	AWTKGIAGGYEQY
TRBV7-5	TRBJ2-7	VRSSLTKEPSGRCYEQY
TRBV6-5	TRBJ2-6	ATGQLESRANVLT
TRBV5-6	TRBJ1-2	ASSFGTVLYGYT
TRBV29-1	TRBJ2-7	SVVVRTDGTSGSSYEQY
TRBV25-1	TRBJ2-1	ASSEVGTPTSYNEQF
TRBV4-3	TRBJ2-3	ASSQFPAGGGTDTQY
TRBV10-2	TRBJ2-2	ASSAGTGDTGELF
TRBV25-1	TRBJ1-2	ASRRQGSGYT
TRBV30	TRBJ1-2	AWATAVGDRIGGPYGYT
TRBV28	TRBJ1-2	ASKAQGTYGYT
TRBV1	TRBJ1-1	TSSLGDDTEAF
TRBV6-4	TRBJ2-5	ASSDSPAGLETQY